The entry below describes one T cell receptor beta chain. Its antigen is still unknown. The record originates from a study of cytomegalovirus exposure and HLA in healthy donors. Study overall: Earlier findings included roughly 120 million unique TCR beta sequences obtained from about 179 million T cells.

This CDR3 region has 16 residues. V dropped 0 bases and J dropped 4 bases, with 16 bases sitting between them. Germline V CDR1 and CDR2: SGHRS, YFSETQ. General study points: Many donors shared some public TCRs, even though most TCR sequences were rare. It was likely that a cluster of highly shared sequence variants was a sequencing artifact.

60 Vbeta and 13 Jbeta primers were used in PCR. The assay was immunoSEQ multiplex PCR, and TCRdb's table has in-frame clones only and misses some. Here the sample spans roughly 180,000 clones, approximately 83% being singletons. At sampling all donors were nominally healthy, likely with unrecorded immune exposures. The J gene is TRBJ2-5, the V gene TRBV5-1; weak D call: TRBD2 (6 bases). Sequenced sample: PBMCs. This clonotype was obtained from a boy aged 2 to 9 in good health and CMV-seronegative. The CDR3 bases are TGCGCCAGCAGCTTGGTTCGGGGGAGCCTTAGAGAGACCCAGTACTTC. Translating it yields CASSLVRGSLRETQYF.